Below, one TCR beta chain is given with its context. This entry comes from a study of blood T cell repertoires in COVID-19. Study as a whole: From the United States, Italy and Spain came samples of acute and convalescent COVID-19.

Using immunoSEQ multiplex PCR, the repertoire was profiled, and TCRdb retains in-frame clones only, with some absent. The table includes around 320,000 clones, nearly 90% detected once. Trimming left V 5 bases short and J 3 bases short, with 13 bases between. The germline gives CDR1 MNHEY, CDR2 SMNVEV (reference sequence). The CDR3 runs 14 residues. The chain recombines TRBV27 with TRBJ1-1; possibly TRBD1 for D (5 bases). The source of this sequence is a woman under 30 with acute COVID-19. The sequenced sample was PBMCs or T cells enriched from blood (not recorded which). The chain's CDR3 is CASSEQDDDTEAFF. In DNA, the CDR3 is TGTGCCAGCAGTGAACAGGATGACGACACTGAAGCTTTCTTT.